The 29 T cell receptor beta chains given below trace back to one sample, sequenced in a study of early T cells in non-severe SARS-CoV-2 infection. TCRdb processed the 5' RACE reads anew with MiXCR; each CDR3 protein has one entry. The sample includes approximately 69,000 distinct CDR3 sequences, over 10% of them seen just once. The sample consisted of whole blood, taken at baseline. These receptors were obtained from an adult who was a healthcare worker with PCR-confirmed SARS-CoV-2 infection or an uninfected control (not recorded which).

This clonotype was counted at least ten times. The chain links TRBV5-4 to TRBJ1-1; D uncertain. This CDR3 contains 14 residues. The germline V gene encodes CDR1 SGHNT and CDR2 YYREEE (reference sequence). The V end lost 3 bases, the J end lost 0 bases, and 9 bases lay between the germline ends. The CDR3 DNA reads as TGTGCCAGCAGCTCGACCAACATGAACACTGAAGCTTTCTTT. Residues: CASSSTNMNTEAFF.

This clonotype was observed at least ten times. This sequence joins TRBV3-1 and TRBJ1-1; a weak D match, TRBD1 (5 bases). V was pared by 1 base and J by 0 bases, with 12 bases between. The CDR3 totals 16 residues. In germline, CDR1 is LGHDT, CDR2 YNNKEL (reference sequence). CDR3 coding DNA: TGTGCCAGCAGCCAAGCGGCGGGGGAAGTGAACACTGAAGCTTTCTTT. Translated, it gives CASSQAAGEVNTEAFF.

V and J are TRBV2 and TRBJ2-5; D is ambiguous. Trimming left V 0 bases short and J 7 bases short, with 9 bases between. This CDR3 has 13 residues. Germline CDR1 and CDR2: SNHLY and FYNNEI. Here the CDR3 reads CASSEAAPGTQYF. The CDR3, as DNA: TGTGCCAGCAGTGAAGCCGCTCCAGGGACCCAGTACTTC.

There are a few counts of this clonotype. This rearrangement joins TRBV20-1 to TRBJ2-3; D possibly corresponds to TRBD2 (5 bases). CDR3 size: 13 residues. With 5 bases removed from V and 2 bases from J, the gap between germline ends came to 11 bases. Germline lookup yields CDR1 DFQATT and CDR2 SNEGSKA (reference sequence). CDR3 nucleotides: TGCAGTGCTTATAGCGTTTTCACAGATACGCAGTATTTT. It specifies CSAYSVFTDTQYF.

There are a few counts of this clonotype. The chain joins TRBV12-3 or TRBV12-4 to TRBJ2-1, with D possibly TRBD2 on 7 matching bases. CDR3 length: 15 residues. V dropped 3 bases and J dropped 5 bases, with 14 bases sitting between them. The CDR3 reads CASSFGRGGNNEQFF. The CDR3 region has the DNA TGTGCCAGCAGTTTCGGCAGGGGAGGGAACAATGAGCAGTTCTTC.

A few counts support this clonotype. This rearrangement joins TRBV20-1 to TRBJ2-5, with D unresolved. Looked up from germline, CDR1 is DFQATT and CDR2 is SNEGSKA (reference sequence). Trimming left V 0 bases short and J 5 bases short, with 13 bases between. The CDR3 covers 14 residues. The CDR3 loop reads CSARDGDAEETQYF. CDR3 nucleotide sequence: TGCAGTGCTAGAGACGGCGACGCGGAGGAGACCCAGTACTTC.

Comments on this clonotype: Compared with germline, one end of the junction differs, possibly owing to a read error. V usage is TRBV5-1 and J usage is TRBJ1-1; D ambiguous. The germline CDR1 and CDR2 sequences are SGHRS and YFSETQ. The CDR3 spans 15 residues. The CDR3 sequence is CASSLENFRDTEAFF. The CDR3 DNA is TGCGCCAGCAGTTTGGAGAATTTTAGGGACACTGAAGCTTTCTTT.

This clonotype appeared many times. This CDR3 is CSVGDSTDTQYF. CDR3 nucleotide sequence: TGCAGCGTGGGGGATTCTACAGATACGCAGTATTTT. V is TRBV29-1 and J is TRBJ2-3; D tentatively reads TRBD1 or TRBD2 (5 bases each). CDR1 and CDR2 from the germline V gene are SQVTM and ANQGSEA. The CDR3 is 12 residues long. Trimming removed 6 bases at V and 3 bases at J, with 10 bases between.

This clonotype was seen a handful of times. This chain links TRBV9 with TRBJ2-7, with TRBD1 identical over 10 bases. The V and J ends lost 4 bases and 6 bases, in that order; junction bases with no gene match: 13. Per germline, CDR1 SGDLS and CDR2 YYNGEE. The CDR3 has 16 amino acids. The CDR3 coding sequence is TGTGCCAGCAGCCCCTCCGGGACAGGGGCCCACGGCGAGCAGTACTTC. This translates into CASSPSGTGAHGEQYF.

This clonotype was found a few times. The chain recombines TRBV7-6 with TRBJ1-3; the D is unclear. The germline V and J ends were trimmed by 5 bases and 0 bases, with 17 bases remaining between them. Germline loops: CDR1 SGHVS, CDR2 FNYEAQ. This CDR3 contains 17 residues. In nucleotides, the CDR3 is TGTGCCAGCAGCGAGATCAGGAGCGACATCTCTGGAAACACCATATATTTT. This encodes CASSEIRSDISGNTIYF.

The CDR3 DNA sequence: TGTGCCAGCAGCCTTAACTCTGGAGGCTACACCTTC. This encodes CASSLNSGGYTF. V gene TRBV3-1 combines with J gene TRBJ1-2; no clear D gene. The CDR3 extends over 12 amino acids. CDR1 and CDR2 (germline): LGHDT, YNNKEL (reference sequence). Trimming left V 4 bases short and J 8 bases short, with 11 bases between.

This chain connects TRBV3-1 to TRBJ2-1; tentative D call: TRBD2 (7 bases). Germline lookup yields CDR1 LGHDT and CDR2 YNNKEL (reference sequence). Trimming removed 6 bases from V and 2 bases from J, with 14 bases in between. The CDR3 totals 15 residues. The CDR3 DNA follows: TGTGCCAGCAGGGAAAGGGGGGGACCCTACAATGAGCAGTTCTTC. Protein product: CASRERGGPYNEQFF.

This chain uses TRBV18 with TRBJ2-5, with 14 bases aligning to TRBD2. Germline CDR1 KGHSH, CDR2 LQKENI. J lost 7 bases, V lost 0 bases, and 4 bases had no gene match. The CDR3 runs 16 residues. DNA for the CDR3: TGTGCCAGCTCACCACCCGGACTAGCGGGAGGCAGGACCCAGTACTTC. Protein sequence: CASSPPGLAGGRTQYF.

The V call is TRBV12-3 or TRBV12-4, the J call TRBJ2-7, with 8 bases that match TRBD1. Trimming removed 6 bases from V and 6 bases from J; junction bases left unmatched: 7. This CDR3 is built from 13 residues. CDR3 loop: CASSRQGIGEQYF. The DNA for the CDR3 is TGTGCCAGCAGCCGACAGGGGATTGGCGAGCAGTACTTC.

This clonotype showed up just a few times. The chain has TRBV3-1 and TRBJ1-2; 7 positions agree with TRBD1. The CDR3 is 14 residues long. Germline trimming cut 4 bases from V and 7 bases from J; bases unmatched to any gene: 9. The V gene's germline CDR1 is LGHDT and CDR2 YNNKEL (reference sequence). CDR3 loop: CASSRLGTVSGYTF. In DNA, the CDR3 is TGTGCCAGCAGCCGGCTGGGGACAGTGAGTGGCTACACCTTC.

This clonotype has just a few counts. This chain uses TRBV4-1 with TRBJ1-4; D gene ambiguous. The CDR3 totals 16 residues. Germline V gene data show CDR1 as MGHRA and CDR2 as YSYEKL. With 0 bases removed from V and 5 bases from J, the gap between germline ends came to 13 bases. CDR3 loop: CASSQDLGAPNEKLFF. The DNA of the CDR3 is TGCGCCAGCAGCCAAGATCTGGGTGCGCCGAATGAAAAACTGTTTTTT.

In this sample, this clonotype turned up a few times. The chain recombines TRBV7-3 with TRBJ2-1; possible D gene TRBD1, 6 bases. The germline gives CDR1 SGHTA, CDR2 FQGTGA. CDR3 length equals 14 residues. The V end lost 5 bases, the J end lost 3 bases, and 11 bases lay between the germline ends. The CDR3 region has the DNA TGTGCCAGCAGCCCCGGGGACATCTACAATGAGCAGTTCTTC. This encodes CASSPGDIYNEQFF.

In this sample, this clonotype turned up a few times. The chain couples TRBV7-2 to TRBJ2-5; 9 bases are shared with TRBD2. Germline trimming cut 1 base from V and 4 bases from J; bases unmatched to any gene: 7. The CDR3 spans 16 residues. CDR1 is SGHTA and CDR2 is FQGNSA in the germline V gene. The CDR3 region is CASSLGRGGKGETQYF. CDR3 nucleotide sequence: TGTGCCAGCAGCTTAGGGCGGGGGGGAAAAGGAGAGACCCAGTACTTC.

Note on this clonotype: This may be a read error: a much more frequent sequence differs by one nucleotide. The conserved final phenylalanine or tryptophan is absent from the CDR3, which likely points to a read error. The rearrangement joins TRBV6-8 to TRBJ2-5; no clear D gene. Between the trimmed V and J ends, which lost 2 bases and 7 bases, there was a span of 8 bases. The CDR3 contains 12 residues. Germline CDR1 is MNHGY and CDR2 is SAAAGT. The CDR3 reads CASSYVPGTQYL. CDR3 coding DNA: TGTGCCAGCAGTTACGTTCCCGGGACCCAGTACTTG.

This clonotype has a count of ten or more. The chain employs TRBV12-3 or TRBV12-4 and TRBJ2-2; 12 positions agree with TRBD2. The trim removed 5 bases at V and 1 base at J, leaving 2 bases unmatched. This CDR3 spans 16 amino acids. The CDR3 DNA reads TGTGCCAGCAGTACGGGACTAGCGGGGAACACCGGGGAGCTGTTTTTT. Translating gives CASSTGLAGNTGELFF.

This chain links TRBV11-2 with TRBJ2-2; the D gene could be TRBD1 or TRBD2 (5 bases each). The CDR3 has 16 residues. Germline V gene lookup returns CDR1 SGHAT and CDR2 FQNNGV. Trimming took 8 bases from V and 6 from J, leaving 22 bases between them. The CDR3 bases are TGTGCCAGCGTTCCCGAGGGCAGGGCGTTCCCCGGGGAGCTGTTTTTT. It codes for CASVPEGRAFPGELFF.

This clonotype was seen repeatedly, ten times or more. The chain carries TRBV29-1 and TRBJ2-4; a weak D match, TRBD1 (5 bases). The CDR3 spans 12 residues. CDR1 is SQVTM and CDR2 is ANQGSEA in the germline V gene. The V end was cut by 5 bases, the J end by 8 bases, with 13 bases between. The CDR3 coding sequence is TGCAGCGTTTTGCAGGGTTCAGACATTCAGTACTTC. This sequence encodes CSVLQGSDIQYF.

The sample holds a few counts of this clonotype. This sequence joins TRBV29-1 and TRBJ2-7; D is uncertain. The CDR3 loop spans 13 amino acids. V dropped 4 bases and J dropped 3 bases, with 13 bases sitting between them. Germline CDR1 is SQVTM and CDR2 is ANQGSEA. This chain's CDR3 is CSVGPNNLYEQYF. CDR3 nucleotides: TGCAGCGTTGGCCCGAATAACCTCTACGAGCAGTACTTC.

The chain employs TRBV12-3 or TRBV12-4 and TRBJ2-4; 10 bases agree with TRBD2. The V segment lost 7 bases and the J segment 6 bases; nucleotides outside the gene matches: 15. The CDR3 runs 17 residues. The CDR3 loop reads CASTPRAGGIPGNIQYF. CDR3 nucleotides: TGTGCCAGCACCCCGAGAGCGGGGGGGATCCCAGGAAACATTCAGTACTTC.

The chain recombines TRBV10-3 with TRBJ2-7; perhaps TRBD2 as D (6 bases). Trimming took 8 bases from V and 0 from J, leaving 17 bases between them. Looked up from germline, CDR1 is ENHRY and CDR2 is SYGVKD. This CDR3 region has 15 residues. The CDR3 reads CAIGFRDFSSYEQYF. The CDR3 DNA follows: TGTGCCATCGGCTTCCGGGACTTCAGCTCCTACGAGCAGTACTTC.

This clonotype was seen ten or more times. The CDR3: CASSYPGREQYF. DNA of the CDR3: TGTGCCAGCAGCTACCCCGGCCGAGAGCAGTACTTC. V is TRBV11-2 and J is TRBJ2-7; D is unclear. The CDR3 has 12 amino acids. The ends were cut back, 4 bases at V and 7 bases at J, with 11 bases in the middle. From germline, CDR1 is SGHAT and CDR2 FQNNGV.

As for this clonotype: A read error may produce the germline difference seen at one junction end. V gene TRBV5-5 combines with J gene TRBJ2-7; D not resolved. The germline V gene has CDR1 SGHKS and CDR2 YYEKEE (reference sequence). The CDR3 totals 13 residues. CDR3 nucleotide sequence: TGTGCCAGCGGCTTGGCCGGGTCTTTGGAGCAGTACTTC. Protein product: CASGLAGSLEQYF.

This clonotype has more than one count but fewer than ten. The chain couples TRBV12-3 or TRBV12-4 to TRBJ1-1, with a tentative D call TRBD1 (5 bases). This CDR3 contains 13 residues. Trimming took 6 bases from V and 7 from J, leaving 15 bases between them. The CDR3 loop reads CASSPDSRDEAFF. Written as DNA, the CDR3 is TGTGCCAGCAGCCCCGACAGCCGAGATGAAGCTTTCTTT.

This clonotype was seen more than once but under ten times. CDR3 sequence: CASSALGGSTDTQYF. CDR3 sequence (DNA): TGTGCCAGCAGCGCCCTTGGGGGGAGCACAGATACGCAGTATTTT. The genes are TRBV7-7 and TRBJ2-3; weak D call: TRBD2 (6 bases). The V end was cut by 5 bases, the J end by 0 bases, with 12 bases between. Germline-derived CDR1 and CDR2 are SSHAT and FNYEAQ (reference sequence). The CDR3 consists of 15 residues.